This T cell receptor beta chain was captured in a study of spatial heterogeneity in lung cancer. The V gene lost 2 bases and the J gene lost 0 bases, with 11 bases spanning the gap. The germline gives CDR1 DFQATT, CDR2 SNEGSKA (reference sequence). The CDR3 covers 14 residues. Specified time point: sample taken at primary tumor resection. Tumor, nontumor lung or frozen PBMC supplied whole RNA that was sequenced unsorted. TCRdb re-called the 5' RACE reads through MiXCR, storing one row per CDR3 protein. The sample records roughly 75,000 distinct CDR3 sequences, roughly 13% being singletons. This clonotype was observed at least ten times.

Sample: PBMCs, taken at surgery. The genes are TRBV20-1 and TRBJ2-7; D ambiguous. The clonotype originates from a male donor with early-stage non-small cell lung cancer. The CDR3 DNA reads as TGCAGTGCTAGAAGTCTCAGAAGCTCCTACGAGCAGTACTTC. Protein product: CSARSLRSSYEQYF.